This T cell receptor (beta chain) was sequenced for a study of patients and donors after allogeneic stem cell transplantation (dated by TCRdb to 2020 to 2021). Receptor amplification or capture employed RT-PCR. The data were produced on a NextSeq 550. TCRdb trimmed the raw reads at Q25, called clones with MiXCR and kept productive beta chains. Identical CDR3 protein sequences are pooled into one entry, listed with their most common genes and DNA. For this sample there are roughly 200,000 distinct CDR3 sequences; around 40% appear just once. The ten largest clones take up more than 9% of the sample. As concerns this clonotype: What antigen it recognizes has not been identified. Base-call qualities are not available, and no considerably larger clone is one nucleotide away.

Taken from the germline V gene (reference sequence), the CDR1 and CDR2 loops are DFQATT and SNEGSKA. The CDR3 holds 16 amino acids from the cysteine to the phenylalanine. CDR3 DNA is the only sequence kept; it has 48 bases, read in frame from the first base. The germline ends are 17 bases apart after V is trimmed by 5 bases and J by 0 bases. The chain couples TRBV20-1 to TRBJ2-1, with a weak D call of TRBD1 (6 bases match). This clonotype originated in a human donor who was either an allogeneic HSCT recipient or a stem cell or donor lymphocyte infusion donor (not recorded which). It is not recorded whose cells these are; they may come from a transplant donor. Sequencing was carried out using blood, either unsorted or a sorted T cell fraction (not recorded which). The nucleotide sequence reads as follows: TGCAGTGCTCACGGGACATCGAGCCTCTCCTACAATGAGCAGTTCTTC. This translates into CSAHGTSSLSYNEQFF.